This entry lists 32 T cell receptor beta chains sequenced from one sample in a study of shared clonotypes between healthy human individuals. The method was immunoSEQ multiplex PCR; TCRdb's version includes in-frame clones alone and lacks a portion of them. The profile shows some 1 million clones, 65% to 75% of them singletons. The sequenced sample consisted of memory CD4+ T cells sorted from blood. Subset specified: CD45RA-negative fraction. The receptors derive from a man aged 18 to 29 in good health.

The chain links TRBV5-1 to TRBJ1-2; D gene ambiguous. Germline-derived CDR1 and CDR2 are SGHRS and YFSETQ. Trimming took 5 bases from V and 3 from J, leaving 14 bases between them. The CDR3 has 14 residues. CDR3 region: CASRETLDYYGYTF. The CDR3 DNA is TGCGCCAGCAGGGAGACGCTAGATTACTATGGCTACACCTTC. Full variable domain (missing parts from reference TRBV5-1 and TRBJ1-2): KAGVTQTPRYLIKTRGQQVTLSCSPISGHRSVSWYQQTPGQGLQFLFEYFSETQRNKGNFPGRFSGRQFSNSRSEMNVSTLELGDSALYLCASRETLDYYGYTFGSGTRLTVV.

The chain couples TRBV5-6 to TRBJ2-3, with 12 bases identical to TRBD2. There are 18 residues in the CDR3. Germline V CDR1 and CDR2: SGHDT, YYEEEE. With V trimmed by 4 bases and J by 4 bases, 13 bases remained unmatched. DNA of the CDR3: TGTGCCAGCAGCCGCCGGAGGCTAGCGGGGGGGACCGCAGATACGCAGTATTTT. This sequence encodes CASSRRRLAGGTADTQYF.

This clone was observed at least ten times. The gene calls are TRBV25-1 and TRBJ2-1, with 11 bases fitting TRBD2. J was trimmed by 12 bases and V by 8 bases; bases with no gene match: 6. Looked up from germline, CDR1 is MGHDK and CDR2 is SYGVNS. The CDR3 length is 12 residues. CDR3 DNA: TGTGCCAGCCAACTAGGACTAGCGGGGCAGTTCTTC. This encodes CASQLGLAGQFF.

The rearrangement links TRBV6-6 to TRBJ1-5; 7 bases are a match to TRBD1. Germline trimming cut 6 bases from V and 9 bases from J; bases unmatched to any gene: 8. Germline CDR1 is MNHNY and CDR2 is SVGAGI (reference sequence). This CDR3 has 13 residues. The CDR3 bases are TGTGCCAGCAGCCCCGACAGGGATCGGCCCCAGCATTTT. Residues: CASSPDRDRPQHF.

The CDR3 reads CASSTTGGGDSPLHF. In DNA, the CDR3 is TGTGCCAGTAGTACGACAGGAGGTGGGGATTCACCCCTCCACTTT. The chain combines TRBV19 with TRBJ1-6, with D maybe TRBD1 (6 bases). Per germline, CDR1 LNHDA and CDR2 SQIVND (reference sequence). Trimming left V 4 bases short and J 8 bases short, with 15 bases between. The CDR3 totals 15 residues.

This sequence joins TRBV6-1 and TRBJ1-1; 11 bases align to TRBD1. CDR3 length: 14 residues. The ends lost 7 bases at V and 5 bases at J; junction bases unmatched: 6. Per the germline V gene, CDR1 is MNHNS and CDR2 is SASEGT. The CDR3 sequence is CASTRDRGGTEAFF. The CDR3 coding sequence is TGTGCCAGCACCCGGGACAGGGGGGGGACTGAAGCTTTCTTT.

V gene TRBV5-1 combines with J gene TRBJ2-3; 7 nucleotides line up with TRBD1. The germline gives CDR1 SGHRS, CDR2 YFSETQ. This CDR3 spans 16 amino acids. V gave up 4 bases and J gave up 2 bases; unmatched junction bases: 10. CDR3 DNA sequence: TGCGCCAGCAGCATGACAGGGTCCTCAACCACAGATACGCAGTATTTT. Translated, it gives CASSMTGSSTTDTQYF.

This clone showed up just a few times. Other nucleotide sequences from this sample produce the same CDR3. The chain has TRBV30 and TRBJ2-7; no clear D gene. V shed 2 bases and J shed 0 bases, with 5 bases lying between them. The length of the CDR3 is 12 residues. CDR1 and CDR2 from the germline V gene are GTSNPN and SVGIG (reference sequence). CDR3 region: CAWSPSSYEQYF. In nucleotides, the CDR3 is TGTGCCTGGAGTCCCTCCTCCTACGAGCAGTACTTC.

The rearrangement joins TRBV29-1 to TRBJ2-1; D is possibly TRBD1 (5 bases). Germline V gene lookup returns CDR1 SQVTM and CDR2 ANQGSEA. The CDR3 is made up of 13 amino acids. V lost 4 bases, J lost 1 base, and 8 bases lay in between. The CDR3 bases are TGCAGCGTTGGACAGATATCCTACAATGAGCAGTTCTTC. Translating it yields CSVGQISYNEQFF.

This clone has only a few counts. J is TRBJ2-7 and V is TRBV12-5, with 8 positions matching TRBD1. This CDR3 region has 15 residues. The trim removed 3 bases at V and 4 bases at J, leaving 8 bases unmatched. Germline V CDR1 and CDR2: LGHNT, FRNRAP. DNA of the CDR3: TGTGCTAGTGGTTTTATCCGGGACAGGTCTTACGAGCAGTACTTC. Translating it yields CASGFIRDRSYEQYF.

The chain uses TRBV6-1 and TRBJ1-5; 7 nucleotides agree with TRBD1. Per germline, CDR1 MNHNS and CDR2 SASEGT. Trimming removed 7 bases from V and 0 bases from J; junction bases left unmatched: 6. This CDR3 comprises 15 residues. CDR3 sequence (DNA): TGTGCCAGCACAGGGGGACAGAATAGCAATCAGCCCCAGCATTTT. Its translation is CASTGGQNSNQPQHF.

CDR3 sequence (DNA): TGTGCCACCAGCAGAGATCCTCCGTCTGGCTCCTACAATGAGCAGTTCTTC. Protein: CATSRDPPSGSYNEQFF. The V and J genes are TRBV15 and TRBJ2-1; D gene ambiguous. CDR1 is LNHNV and CDR2 is YYDKDF in the germline V gene (reference sequence). The V end was cut by 0 bases, the J end by 0 bases, with 12 bases between. The CDR3 covers 17 residues.

The chain recombines TRBV6-6 with TRBJ1-1, with D possibly TRBD1 on 5 matching bases. Trimming took 2 bases from V and 10 from J, leaving 11 bases between them. From germline, CDR1 is MNHNY and CDR2 SVGAGI (reference sequence). The CDR3 loop spans 12 amino acids. The CDR3: CASSYDRLIAFF. The DNA for the CDR3 is TGTGCCAGCAGTTACGACAGACTTATAGCTTTCTTT.

The table lists this clone with a few counts. The V gene is TRBV10-3, the J gene TRBJ1-5; tentatively, D is TRBD1 (5 bases). CDR3 length equals 14 residues. Germline CDR1 and CDR2: ENHRY and SYGVKD. Trimming stripped 6 bases from V and 2 bases from J, with 11 bases between. CDR3 DNA sequence: TGTGCCATCAGGGGGATGGGGGGCAATCAGCCCCAGCATTTT. Protein: CAIRGMGGNQPQHF.

Details on this clone: The sample contains more than one DNA sequence encoding this CDR3. The rearrangement joins TRBV7-2 to TRBJ2-7; either TRBD1 or TRBD2 may supply D (5 bases each). Germline V gives CDR1 SGHTA, CDR2 FQGNSA. Deletions cut 1 base from V and 6 bases from J, with 10 bases between. This CDR3 comprises 13 residues. CDR3 sequence reads: CASSLVGVGEQYF. In DNA form, the CDR3 reads TGTGCCAGCAGCTTAGTGGGGGTTGGCGAGCAGTACTTC. The variable domain in full, completed from reference TRBV7-2 and TRBJ2-7, reads GAGVSQSPSNKVTEKGKDVELRCDPISGHTALYWYRQSLGQGLEFLIYFQGNSAPDKSGLPSDRFSAERTGGSVSTLTIQRTQQEDSAVYLCASSLVGVGEQYFGPGTRLTVT.

The chain links TRBV27 to TRBJ1-5, with a weak D call TRBD1 (5 bases). Between the trimmed V and J ends, which lost 4 bases and 11 bases, there was a span of 12 bases. CDR3 size: 12 residues. Germline V lookup: CDR1 MNHEY, CDR2 SMNVEV (reference sequence). CDR3 sequence reads: CASSSPAGAQHF. The CDR3 region has the DNA TGTGCCAGCAGTTCCCCGGCGGGGGCCCAGCATTTT.

The chain couples TRBV28 to TRBJ2-2; 7 nucleotides line up with TRBD1. The CDR3 runs 15 residues. The germline V gene has CDR1 MDHEN and CDR2 SYDVKM. V was pared by 9 bases and J by 2 bases, with 9 bases of the junction left unmatched. The DNA of the CDR3 is TGTGCCAGATTCAGGACAGGTTCTAACACCGGGGAGCTGTTTTTT. This codes for CARFRTGSNTGELFF.

V is TRBV5-8 and J is TRBJ2-1, with TRBD2 matching 9 bases. Germline CDR1 reads SGHTS; CDR2 reads YDEGEE. The CDR3 has 16 residues. Trimming took 4 bases from V and 2 from J; bases not matched to a gene: 7. The CDR3 here is CASSPRGGGAYNEQFF. The CDR3 bases are TGTGCCAGCAGCCCGCGGGGCGGGGGGGCCTACAATGAGCAGTTCTTC.

The chain recombines TRBV19 with TRBJ2-4, with a possible D match to TRBD1 (6 bases). Looked up from germline, CDR1 is LNHDA and CDR2 is SQIVND (reference sequence). The CDR3 runs 14 residues. Trimming removed 6 bases at V and 7 bases at J, with 16 bases between. The CDR3 region is CASSSPGVDNIQYF. The DNA of the CDR3 is TGTGCCAGTAGCTCCCCAGGGGTCGACAACATTCAGTACTTC.

The gene calls are TRBV2 and TRBJ1-1; no reliable D call. CDR1 is SNHLY, CDR2 FYNNEI, per germline. The V end lost 4 bases, the J end lost 6 bases, and 18 bases lay between the germline ends. The CDR3 covers 15 residues. CDR3 amino acids: CASSGQVVEKAEAFF. The DNA of the CDR3 is TGTGCCAGCAGTGGTCAGGTTGTCGAGAAGGCTGAAGCTTTCTTT.

The chain has TRBV11-2 and TRBJ2-1, with D unresolved. The V gene's germline CDR1 is SGHAT and CDR2 FQNNGV. Deletions cut 2 bases from V and 0 bases from J, with 11 bases between. The CDR3 totals 16 residues. The CDR3 DNA sequence: TGTGCCAGCAGCTTAACCGGGTCGAGCTCCTACAATGAGCAGTTCTTC. This encodes CASSLTGSSSYNEQFF.

V is TRBV18 and J is TRBJ1-6; D is unclear. The CDR3 runs 17 residues. Trimming shortened V by 6 bases and J by 5 bases, and 20 bases separated the two germline ends. The germline V gene encodes CDR1 KGHSH and CDR2 LQKENI. Here the CDR3 reads CASSANRVQVDNSPLHF. In nucleotides, the CDR3 is TGTGCCAGCTCGGCGAACAGAGTCCAAGTCGATAATTCACCCCTCCACTTT.

Notes on this clone: The same CDR3 can be traced to other DNA sequences in this sample. The DNA for the CDR3 is TGTGCCAGCAGACCGGGACTAGCAGGCACCGGGGAGCTGTTTTTT. Its protein is CASRPGLAGTGELFF. V is TRBV27 and J is TRBJ2-2; 9 bases fit TRBD2. Germline V gene data show CDR1 as MNHEY and CDR2 as SMNVEV (reference sequence). The J segment lost 4 bases and the V segment lost 6 bases, leaving 6 bases of the junction unmatched. The CDR3 loop spans 15 amino acids.

The V call is TRBV28, the J call TRBJ2-7, with TRBD1 matching 11 bases. V was clipped by 6 bases and J by 5 bases; unmatched bases: 3. The CDR3 is 13 residues long. CDR1 MDHEN and CDR2 SYDVKM come from the germline V gene. The CDR3 region has the DNA TGTGCCAGCAGGGGACAGGGGGTCCACGAGCAGTACTTC. This translates into CASRGQGVHEQYF.

The V gene is TRBV5-4, the J gene TRBJ1-6; 7 positions agree with TRBD1. The CDR3 is 15 residues long. Germline CDR1 and CDR2: SGHNT and YYREEE (reference sequence). V gave up 1 base and J gave up 6 bases; unmatched junction bases: 4. For the CDR3, the DNA is TGTGCCAGCAGCTTGCAGGGACAGCCTAATTCACCCCTCCACTTT. Its translation: CASSLQGQPNSPLHF.

This rearrangement joins TRBV6-1 to TRBJ1-5; no clear D. Trimming shortened V by 4 bases and J by 6 bases, and 16 bases separated the two germline ends. The CDR3 length is 15 residues. Germline CDR1 reads MNHNS; CDR2 reads SASEGT. CDR3 region: CASSAGPINGQPQHF. CDR3 DNA: TGTGCCAGCAGTGCCGGGCCGATAAACGGTCAGCCCCAGCATTTT.

This clone turned up a few times. The junction and the germline gene differ at one end; a read error may be behind it. The CDR3 is CASSSGLAATGELFF. CDR3 nucleotide sequence: TGTGCTAGCAGCTCGGGACTAGCGGCCACCGGGGAGCTGTTTTTT. The rearrangement uses TRBV7-7 and TRBJ2-2; 11 bases match TRBD2. Germline V gene lookup returns CDR1 SSHAT and CDR2 FNYEAQ (reference sequence). The CDR3 is 15 residues long.

Remarks on this clone: Other DNA sequences in this specimen translate into the identical CDR3. The chain is built from TRBV29-1 and TRBJ1-1; D ambiguous. V was clipped by 0 bases and J by 4 bases, with 6 bases between them. The germline V gene encodes CDR1 SQVTM and CDR2 ANQGSEA. The CDR3 length is 12 residues. The CDR3 DNA follows: TGCAGCGTTGAAGAGGGTACCACTGAAGCTTTCTTT. This encodes CSVEEGTTEAFF.

The V call is TRBV5-6, the J call TRBJ1-4, with D uncertain. Trimming pared 1 base from V and 1 base from J, leaving 11 bases between. From germline, CDR1 is SGHDT and CDR2 YYEEEE. CDR3 length: 16 residues. The CDR3: CASSLRTGLTNEKLFF. In DNA, the CDR3 is TGTGCCAGCAGCTTGCGGACGGGTTTAACTAATGAAAAACTGTTTTTT.

The J gene is TRBJ2-5, the V gene TRBV11-2, with D hard to call. The J call is in doubt because the DNA end fits TRBJ2-7 better. CDR1 is SGHAT and CDR2 is FQNNGV in the germline V gene. This CDR3 contains 15 residues. The CDR3 DNA sequence: TGTGCCAGCAGCTTAGAGGGCGGTTTTATTAACGAGCAGTACTTC. Its protein product is CASSLEGGFINEQYF.

CDR3 residues: CASGLVLGQGPNEQFF. Written as DNA, the CDR3 is TGTGCTAGTGGTTTGGTACTGGGGCAGGGGCCCAATGAGCAGTTCTTC. This chain connects TRBV12-5 to TRBJ2-1; possibly TRBD1 for D (6 bases). The V gene's germline CDR1 is LGHNT and CDR2 FRNRAP. This CDR3 comprises 16 residues. With 0 bases removed from V and 6 bases from J, the gap between germline ends came to 15 bases.

V is TRBV7-9 and J is TRBJ2-3, with D unresolved. V shed 2 bases and J shed 2 bases, with 11 bases lying between them. The germline V gene encodes CDR1 SEHNR and CDR2 FQNEAQ (reference sequence). The CDR3 is made up of 15 amino acids. CDR3 DNA: TGTGCCAGCAGCTTAAATCACATACCCACAGATACGCAGTATTTT. Its translation: CASSLNHIPTDTQYF.